The rows below give T cell receptor beta chains drawn from one sample of a study of T cell clonotyping in hematopoietic cell transplantation. Sequencing was performed with immunoSEQ multiplex PCR; in TCRdb, only in-frame clones are kept and a portion is missing. Seen here are thousands of clones, more than 65% observed once, and the top ten hold approximately 31%. The source was peripheral blood mononuclear cells, collected before stem cell transplant. These TCRs come from a man between 60 and 75 years old with acute myeloid leukemia. Some clones in this sample may be carry-over from other donors' samples. Each CDR3 is given without its conserved first and last residue. A D gene is named only where the DNA matches it firmly.

-	TRBJ2-5	13	TRBV10-2	ASKIRARAEETQY
-	TRBJ2-6	13	TRBV10-2	ASTDGDSGANVLT
-	TRBJ2-7	9	TRBV30	AWSVSYEQY
TRBD1	TRBJ2-7	14	TRBV11-2	ASSVPWDRGSREQY
-	TRBJ1-4	15	TRBV25-1	ASSVGPGIQLSEKLF
TRBD1	TRBJ1-1	9	TRBV25-1	ASSLQGRAF
-	TRBJ2-2	12	TRBV2	ASSEARRTGELF
-	TRBJ1-5	11	TRBV2	ASSFASNQPQH
-	TRBJ2-7	12	TRBV9	ASSPRGRDNEQY
-	TRBJ2-7	13	TRBV5-6	ASSLRPLASYEQY
TRBD1	TRBJ2-5	12	TRBV2	ASSKGALQETQY
TRBD1	TRBJ1-6	12	TRBV18	ASSQTGETSPLH
-	TRBJ1-1	12	TRBV5-4	ASSLDNINTEAF